A selection of T cell receptor beta chains follows, all from one sample in a study of T cell responses to AZD1222 COVID-19 vaccine. Here immunoSEQ multiplex PCR was the method, and the copy in TCRdb shows in-frame clones only, minus some. The sample gives approximately 160,000 clones, 75% to 95% of which show up once; approximately 3% is in the top ten. Material: peripheral blood, obtained on day 0 of AZD1222 vaccination. The source is an adult in good health. CDR3s include the opening cysteine and the closing phenylalanine or tryptophan. The order of the fields is J gene, D gene, V gene, clone size, CDR3 length, CDR3 DNA, CDR3 protein. A D gene is named only where the DNA matches it firmly. Where a row states a size, it is once, few, many or the class of an expanded clone; other rows omit it.

TRBJ1-2	.	TRBV20-1	.	13	TGCAGTGCTAGTCCAGGGGCGCTCTATGGCTACACCTTC	CSASPGALYGYTF
TRBJ1-2	.	TRBV29-1	few	13	TGCAGCGTCGGAAGGGGAGCTAACTATGGCTACACCTTC	CSVGRGANYGYTF
TRBJ1-5	.	TRBV7-8	once	15	TGTGCCAGCAGCTTAGCCGGCACAGGGACGTGGCCCCAGCATTTT	CASSLAGTGTWPQHF
TRBJ2-3	TRBD2	TRBV4-1	once	17	TGCGCCAGCAGCCCCGGGCCTAGCGGGGGGGCGTCAGATACGCAGTATTTT	CASSPGPSGGASDTQYF
TRBJ2-7	.	TRBV5-4	.	13	TGTGCCAGCAGCCTAGCAGGGACCTACGAGCAGTACTTC	CASSLAGTYEQYF
TRBJ1-1	TRBD1	TRBV7-8	once	16	TGTGCCAGCAGCCCCGGGACAGGGGGCCCAAACACTGAAGCTTTCTTT	CASSPGTGGPNTEAFF
TRBJ1-2	TRBD1	TRBV6-5	.	14	TGTGCCAGCAGTTCGGACAGGGCGTCCTATGGCTACACCTTC	CASSSDRASYGYTF
TRBJ1-6	TRBD1	TRBV9	.	14	TGTGCCAGCAGCGTAGGGGGGACAGGAGGACCCCTCCACTTT	CASSVGGTGGPLHF
TRBJ2-1	.	TRBV14	.	15	TGTGCCAGCAGCCCCCCTCCATCCCCTTACAATGAGCAGTTCTTC	CASSPPPSPYNEQFF
TRBJ1-2	TRBD1	TRBV7-2	.	15	TGTGCCAGCAGCTTAGCGGGGGACAGGGGCAATGGCTACACCTTC	CASSLAGDRGNGYTF
TRBJ1-3	.	TRBV7-3	.	13	TGTGCCAGCAGCTTGAAATCTGGAAACACCATATATTTT	CASSLKSGNTIYF
TRBJ2-6	.	TRBV7-6	.	19	TGTGCCAGCAGCTTCAACCCGGGACCGGGACTCTCTGGGGCCAACGTCCTGACTTTC	CASSFNPGPGLSGANVLTF
TRBJ1-5	.	TRBV5-5	.	15	TGTGCCAGCAGCTTAGGCGGCCAGGGCAATCAGCCCCAGCATTTT	CASSLGGQGNQPQHF
TRBJ2-7	.	TRBV5-4	.	14	TGTGCCAGCAGCCCACCGTACCCTTCCTACGAGCAGTACTTC	CASSPPYPSYEQYF
TRBJ2-7	TRBD1	TRBV27	.	13	TGTGCCAGCAGCCGGGACAGCCACTACGAGCAGTACTTC	CASSRDSHYEQYF
TRBJ2-5	.	TRBV7-2	once	19	TGTGCCAGCAGCTCCTCCCCCCCTGGTTCTAGCGCGTACCAAGAGACCCAGTACTTC	CASSSSPPGSSAYQETQYF
TRBJ2-7	.	TRBV7-9	.	14	TGTGCCAGCAGCTTAGCGGGCAGTACCTACGAGCAGTACTTC	CASSLAGSTYEQYF
TRBJ1-1	.	TRBV9	once	14	TGTGCCAGCAGCGTTACAGGCATGAACACTGAAGCTTTCTTT	CASSVTGMNTEAFF
TRBJ2-2	.	TRBV9	few	16	TGTGCCAGCAGCGAGCCCGTACAGGGGAACACCGGGGAGCTGTTTTTT	CASSEPVQGNTGELFF
TRBJ2-7	.	TRBV5-6	.	15	TGTGCCAGCAGCTTGCGGAGTTTGGGGTCCTACGAGCAGTACTTC	CASSLRSLGSYEQYF
TRBJ1-2	.	TRBV19	.	13	TGTGCCAGTAGGAGGGACTGGGCCTATGGCTACACCTTC	CASRRDWAYGYTF
TRBJ2-5	TRBD2	TRBV7-2	.	16	TGTGCCAGCAGCTTAGCGCTAGCGGGGGCCCAAGAGACCCAGTACTTC	CASSLALAGAQETQYF
TRBJ1-4	TRBD1	TRBV7-2	.	15	TGTGCCAGCAGTTACAGGGGGAGAACTAATGAAAAACTGTTTTTT	CASSYRGRTNEKLFF
TRBJ2-3	TRBD2	TRBV11-1	.	15	TGTGCCAGCAGCTCCGTAGCGGGGGGCACAGATACGCAGTATTTT	CASSSVAGGTDTQYF
TRBJ2-3	.	TRBV5-5	once	15	TGTGCCAGCAGCTTGGAGCAGGCCACCTCAGATACGCAGTATTTT	CASSLEQATSDTQYF
TRBJ2-3	.	TRBV19	.	14	TGTGCCAGTAGTATAGCGCCCGGGACTGATACGCAGTATTTT	CASSIAPGTDTQYF
TRBJ1-1	.	TRBV6-1	.	15	TGTGCCAGCAGTGAGTTCGGAGGGGGAGGGACTGAAGCTTTCTTT	CASSEFGGGGTEAFF
TRBJ2-7	.	TRBV5-4	.	14	TGTGCCAGCAGCGGAGGGGTGGGATCCTACGAGCAGTACTTC	CASSGGVGSYEQYF
TRBJ1-1	.	TRBV29-1	.	13	TGCAGCGTCGCGGGACGGATGAACACTGAAGCTTTCTTT	CSVAGRMNTEAFF
TRBJ2-7	TRBD2	TRBV5-1	.	14	TGCGCCAGCAGCTTGGGCGGGAGCGCCGACGAGCAGTACTTC	CASSLGGSADEQYF
TRBJ2-5	TRBD2	TRBV18	once	15	TGTGCCAGCTCACCACCGACTAGCGCGCAAGAGACCCAGTACTTC	CASSPPTSAQETQYF
TRBJ2-7	TRBD1	TRBV5-1	once	15	TGCGCCAGCGAAAACTCCGGGACAGGGACTGGCGAGCAGTACTTC	CASENSGTGTGEQYF
TRBJ2-2	.	TRBV9	.	15	TGTGCCAGCAGCCCAGGAGACCGGAACACCGGGGAGCTGTTTTTT	CASSPGDRNTGELFF
TRBJ1-1	TRBD1	TRBV4-2	few	17	TGTGCCAGCAGCCAAGTCGGGGGAGGGGGCCCGGACACTGAAGCTTTCTTT	CASSQVGGGGPDTEAFF
TRBJ2-1	.	TRBV27	.	16	TGTGCCAGCAGTTTAATCCGGGTCACCCCAAACAATGAGCAGTTCTTC	CASSLIRVTPNNEQFF
TRBJ2-3	.	TRBV12-3/TRBV12-4	.	13	TGTGCCACCAATCCTTTACCCACAGATACGCAGTATTTT	CATNPLPTDTQYF
TRBJ2-7	TRBD1	TRBV18	.	13	TGTGCCAGCTCACTCGGACAGGGGGGAGAGCAGTACTTC	CASSLGQGGEQYF
TRBJ2-7	.	TRBV5-6	once	14	TGTGCCAGCAGCTTCCGGGCGGCTCCCTACGAGCAGTACTTC	CASSFRAAPYEQYF
TRBJ2-5	.	TRBV9	.	16	TGTGCCAGCAGCGTTCAAGGGGGGTCCGAAGGAGAGACCCAGTACTTC	CASSVQGGSEGETQYF
TRBJ1-5	.	TRBV2	.	14	TGTGCCAGCAGTTCTGGACGGGGCGATCAGCCCCAGCATTTT	CASSSGRGDQPQHF
TRBJ2-3	TRBD1	TRBV9	.	19	TGTGCCAGCAGCGCCGTCCCGGGACAGGGGGCTGGGGGCACAGATACGCAGTATTTT	CASSAVPGQGAGGTDTQYF
TRBJ2-2	TRBD2	TRBV9	.	17	TGTGCCAGCAGCGTAGGTCGTGCTAGCGGGGCCCCCGGGGAGCTGTTTTTT	CASSVGRASGAPGELFF
TRBJ1-1	.	TRBV2	.	14	TGTGCCGGTCAAGGGGGGACCGCTAACACTGAAGCTTTCTTT	CAGQGGTANTEAFF
TRBJ1-2	.	TRBV6-6	.	14	TGTGCCAGCAGTTACTCCAATCCCCCGGACTCATTCACCTTC	CASSYSNPPDSFTF
TRBJ1-5	.	TRBV3-1/TRBV3-2	.	14	TGTGCCAGCAGCCTTCGGACGGACAATCAGCCCCAGCATTTT	CASSLRTDNQPQHF
TRBJ2-7	.	TRBV2	.	12	TGTGCCAGCACCCGACAGACCTACGAGCAGTACTTC	CASTRQTYEQYF
TRBJ1-1	.	TRBV7-8	.	14	TGTGCCAGCAGCTTTTCCGGGGACTACACTGAAGCTTTCTTT	CASSFSGDYTEAFF